The clone carrying this T cell receptor beta chain is a singleton in its sample. Here immunoSEQ multiplex PCR was the method, and the copy in TCRdb shows in-frame clones only, minus some. Among about 59,000 clones listed, roughly 94% were seen once. The sample comes from a study of T cell changes during pregnancy in multiple sclerosis. Germline CDR1 and CDR2: SGHNT and YYREEE (reference sequence). This CDR3 region has 15 residues. V was clipped by 0 bases and J by 5 bases; unmatched bases: 4. V is TRBV5-4 and J is TRBJ2-7; 11 bases line up with TRBD1. This sample comprised CD8+ T cells from peripheral blood mononuclear cells, obtained after pregnancy. This receptor was obtained from a female donor with multiple sclerosis, enrolled in a pregnancy study. This CDR3 is CASSLGTGGVDEQYF. The CDR3 DNA is TGTGCCAGCAGCTTGGGGACAGGGGGCGTCGACGAGCAGTACTTC.